The entry below describes one T cell receptor beta chain. The data were taken from a study of blood T cell repertoires in COVID-19. Study background: Researchers got acute and convalescent COVID-19 samples from the United States, Italy and Spain. From T cells, B-cell-depleted T cells, or PBMCs came the material, which was cDNA or gDNA.

As processed by the authors: From reference gene primer amplification, estimates of nucleated cell counts were derived. Sequenced by immunoSEQ multiplex PCR; TCRdb stores in-frame clones only, minus some. V, J and clone size derive from that table, while D and trimming were established from the DNA sequence. Altogether more than 200,000 clones are present, approximately 86% being singletons, with the ten largest covering just over 0.7%. This CDR3 is built from 15 residues. CDR1 and CDR2 from the germline V gene are KGHSH and LQKENI. J gave up 5 bases and V 3 bases, and 6 bases lay outside the gene matches.

The TCR comes from a man aged 35 to 55 with acute or convalescent COVID-19. The chain employs TRBV18 and TRBJ2-5; 10 bases map to TRBD1. Input material: peripheral blood. In DNA, the CDR3 is TGTGCCAGCTCACCCCTGACAGGGGGCAAGGAGACCCAGTACTTC. Its translation: CASSPLTGGKETQYF.